Below, 20 T cell receptor beta chains from the same sample are listed, as sequenced in a study of OX40 agonist ivuxolimab in advanced cancers. TCRdb's table, derived via immunoSEQ multiplex PCR, lists solely in-frame clones and lacks some. The sample includes tens of thousands of clones, more than 65% of them seen just once. The material was CD4+ or CD8+ T cells sorted from blood, obtained in a trial of the OX40 agonist ivuxolimab. These receptors were obtained from an adult with an advanced solid tumor such as melanoma, head and neck, liver or kidney cancer.

J is TRBJ2-7 and V is TRBV5-1; 7 bases are a match to TRBD1. The CDR3 extends over 15 amino acids. Germline CDR1 SGHRS, CDR2 YFSETQ. V shed 1 base and J 2 bases; nucleotides not matched to a gene: 6. CDR3 DNA sequence: TGCGCCAGCAGCTTGCAAGGTCAGGGGGCCTACGAGCAGTACTTC. Amino acid sequence: CASSLQGQGAYEQYF.

The J gene is TRBJ1-2, the V gene TRBV6-5; possibly TRBD1 for D (5 bases). CDR1 and CDR2 (germline): MNHEY, SVGAGI. The CDR3 contains 13 residues. Trimming removed 1 base at V and 6 bases at J, with 9 bases between. CDR3 protein: CASSYWGNNGYTF. CDR3 in DNA: TGTGCCAGCAGTTACTGGGGGAACAATGGCTACACCTTC.

The genes are TRBV10-3 and TRBJ1-1, with 8 positions matching TRBD1. The CDR3 extends over 13 amino acids. J was trimmed by 3 bases and V by 6 bases; bases with no gene match: 3. CDR1 and CDR2 (germline): ENHRY, SYGVKD. The CDR3: CAIRKDRDTEAFF. The CDR3 bases are TGTGCCATCAGGAAGGACAGGGACACTGAAGCTTTCTTT.

The rearrangement uses TRBV6-1 and TRBJ1-5; 7 bases align to TRBD1. V shed 8 bases and J 3 bases; nucleotides not matched to a gene: 10. The CDR3 has 15 residues. The germline gives CDR1 MNHNS, CDR2 SASEGT. DNA of the CDR3: TGTGCCAGCGGTAGGACAGGAAATCTCAATCAGCCCCAGCATTTT. Encoded protein: CASGRTGNLNQPQHF.

Only one count was recorded for this clone. The chain combines TRBV5-6 with TRBJ2-7, with D possibly TRBD2 on 6 matching bases. The CDR3 consists of 15 residues. With 4 bases removed from V and 0 bases from J, the gap between germline ends came to 14 bases. The germline gives CDR1 SGHDT, CDR2 YYEEEE. The DNA of the CDR3 is TGTGCCAGCAGCCCGCCCGGGACTCTCTCCTACGAGCAGTACTTC. It yields the protein CASSPPGTLSYEQYF.

This sequence joins TRBV4-3 and TRBJ1-2, with D uncertain. Germline CDR1 reads LGHNA; CDR2 reads YSLEER. The V gene lost 1 base and the J gene lost 7 bases, with 16 bases spanning the gap. The CDR3 length is 15 residues. The CDR3 region has the DNA TGCGCCAGCAGCCAAGTTCGGAGCCCAGGTGGTGGCTACACCTTC. It specifies CASSQVRSPGGGYTF.

The chain uses TRBV7-3 and TRBJ2-3; D perhaps matches TRBD1 (6 bases). The V gene lost 4 bases and the J gene lost 4 bases, with 12 bases spanning the gap. CDR1 and CDR2 (germline): SGHTA, FQGTGA. CDR3 size: 14 residues. The CDR3 is CASSSGQLSDTQYF. The DNA of the CDR3 is TGTGCCAGCAGCTCTGGACAGCTTTCAGATACGCAGTATTTT. Supplemented by reference TRBV7-3 and TRBJ2-3, the full variable domain reads GAGVSQTPSNKVTEKGKYVELRCDPISGHTALYWYRQSLGQGPEFLIYFQGTGAADDSGLPNDRFFAVRPEGSVSTLKIQRTERGDSAVYLCASSSGQLSDTQYFGPGTRLTVL.

The genes are TRBV30 and TRBJ1-5; D gene unclear. CDR3 length: 13 amino acids. Germline V gene lookup returns CDR1 GTSNPN and CDR2 SVGIG (reference sequence). V lost 4 bases and J lost 0, with 7 bases in between. CDR3 sequence: CAWTADSNQPQHF. The CDR3 DNA is TGTGCCTGGACGGCTGATAGCAATCAGCCCCAGCATTTT.

V gene TRBV5-1 combines with J gene TRBJ1-1; tentatively, D is TRBD1 (6 bases). The CDR3 runs to 15 residues. V was clipped by 3 bases and J by 3 bases, with 15 bases between them. The germline V gene has CDR1 SGHRS and CDR2 YFSETQ. CDR3 sequence: CASSSLTGGHTEAFF. The DNA for the CDR3 is TGCGCCAGCAGCTCGTTGACAGGTGGTCACACTGAAGCTTTCTTT.

CDR3 in DNA: TGTGCCAGCAGCTTGGGTCGCAGGGGGGAGAACTATGGCTACACCTTC. Its translation: CASSLGRRGENYGYTF. The gene calls are TRBV5-4 and TRBJ1-2; 7 nucleotides align to TRBD1. Per the germline V gene, CDR1 is SGHNT and CDR2 is YYREEE (reference sequence). The CDR3 is 16 amino acids. Germline trimming cut 0 bases from V and 2 bases from J; bases unmatched to any gene: 7.

The rearrangement links TRBV18 to TRBJ2-3; weak D call: TRBD2 (6 bases). The CDR3 is made up of 13 amino acids. Trimming took 4 bases from V and 6 from J, leaving 11 bases between them. Per the germline V gene, CDR1 is KGHSH and CDR2 is LQKENI. The DNA for the CDR3 is TGTGCCAGCTCACTTTCGGAGGGGGATACGCAGTATTTT. Translating gives CASSLSEGDTQYF. The full variable domain, its missing parts supplied by reference TRBV18 and TRBJ2-3, is NAGVMQNPRHLVRRRGQEARLRCSPMKGHSHVYWYRQLPEEGLKFMVYLQKENIIDESGMPKERFSAEFPKEGPSILRIQQVVRGDSAAYFCASSLSEGDTQYFGPGTRLTVL.

The chain uses TRBV29-1 and TRBJ1-3; no reliable D call. CDR1 is SQVTM and CDR2 is ANQGSEA in the germline V gene. This CDR3 spans 13 amino acids. Trimming removed 7 bases from V and 4 bases from J, with 14 bases in between. CDR3 in amino acids: CSAIDTFGNTIYF. The CDR3 DNA reads as TGCAGCGCTATTGACACTTTCGGAAACACCATATATTTT. Full variable domain (missing parts from reference TRBV29-1 and TRBJ1-3): SAVISQKPSRDICQRGTSLTIQCQVDSQVTMMFWYRQQPGQSLTLIATANQGSEATYESGFVIDKFPISRPNLTFSTLTVSNMSPEDSSIYLCSAIDTFGNTIYFGEGSWLTVV.

This clone has only one observation. The chain combines TRBV7-9 with TRBJ1-6, with D perhaps TRBD1 (5 bases). Deletions cut 2 bases from V and 8 bases from J, with 19 bases between. The CDR3 extends over 17 amino acids. Germline assignment: CDR1 SEHNR and CDR2 FQNEAQ (reference sequence). The CDR3 DNA reads as TGTGCCAGCAGCTTAAGGGGATCAGGTTACGTAGATTCACCCCTCCACTTT. This sequence encodes CASSLRGSGYVDSPLHF.

The chain links TRBV9 to TRBJ1-2; 7 nucleotides match TRBD1. CDR3 length: 16 amino acids. Unmatched junction bases numbered 11, after V lost 2 bases and J lost 4 bases. Germline CDR1 and CDR2: SGDLS and YYNGEE. Here the CDR3 DNA reads TGTGCCAGCAGCGTTGGGACAGATCAAAAGATCTATGGCTACACCTTC. This encodes CASSVGTDQKIYGYTF.

The chain recombines TRBV2 with TRBJ1-1; possibly TRBD1 for D (6 bases). CDR1 is SNHLY, CDR2 FYNNEI, per germline. The V gene lost 7 bases and the J gene lost 1 base, with 13 bases spanning the gap. The CDR3 is made up of 14 amino acids. The CDR3 nucleotides read TGTGCCAGCAAGGCCGGGACAAAGAACACTGAAGCTTTCTTT. Protein: CASKAGTKNTEAFF. Looking up the rest from reference TRBV2 and TRBJ1-1 gives the full variable domain: EPEVTQTPSHQVTQMGQEVILRCVPISNHLYFYWYRQILGQKVEFLVSFYNNEISEKSEIFDDQFSVERPDGSNFTLKIRSTKLEDSAMYFCASKAGTKNTEAFFGQGTRLTVV.

The chain joins TRBV7-3 to TRBJ2-3; 10 bases agree with TRBD2. CDR3 size: 13 residues. Germline V gene sequence: CDR1 SGHTA, CDR2 FQGTGA. V shed 8 bases and J 2 bases; nucleotides not matched to a gene: 1. This CDR3 is CASGTSVTDTQYF. CDR3 coding DNA: TGTGCCAGCGGGACTAGCGTCACAGATACGCAGTATTTT.

This clone was recorded a few times. The rearrangement uses TRBV9 and TRBJ2-3; 9 nucleotides line up with TRBD1. The CDR3 sequence is 14 residues long. The V segment lost 3 bases and the J segment 4 bases; nucleotides outside the gene matches: 3. Germline loops: CDR1 SGDLS, CDR2 YYNGEE. CDR3 in amino acids: CASSAQGAADTQYF. In DNA form, the CDR3 reads TGTGCCAGCAGCGCACAGGGGGCGGCAGATACGCAGTATTTT. Full variable domain (outside the CDR3, taken from reference TRBV9 and TRBJ2-3): DSGVTQTPKHLITATGQRVTLRCSPRSGDLSVYWYQQSLDQGLQFLIQYYNGEERAKGNILERFSAQQFPDLHSELNLSSLELGDSALYFCASSAQGAADTQYFGPGTRLTVL.

V is TRBV25-1 and J is TRBJ1-6, with a weak D call TRBD1 (5 bases). Germline assignment: CDR1 MGHDK and CDR2 SYGVNS. Trimming pared 1 base from V and 7 bases from J, leaving 11 bases between. The CDR3 runs 15 residues. The CDR3 here is CASSEWGGRNSPLHF. The CDR3 bases are TGTGCCAGCAGTGAATGGGGCGGGAGAAATTCACCCCTCCACTTT.

The rearrangement joins TRBV6-1 to TRBJ1-2; 10 nucleotides match TRBD1. The CDR3 spans 14 residues. The V gene end was trimmed by 6 bases and the J gene end by 7 bases; junction bases not matched to a gene: 8. Germline V gene sequence: CDR1 MNHNS, CDR2 SASEGT. The CDR3 spells CASRAGTGVSGYTF. The CDR3 nucleotides read TGTGCCAGCAGAGCCGGGACAGGGGTGAGTGGCTACACCTTC.

The chain carries TRBV29-1 and TRBJ1-6; TRBD1 might be the D (6 bases). Germline V CDR1 and CDR2: SQVTM, ANQGSEA. CDR3 length: 13 amino acids. V gave up 6 bases and J gave up 9 bases, with 15 bases separating them. The CDR3 coding sequence is TGCAGCGTGGGGACACTCGTCGGTTCACCCCTCCACTTT. Protein: CSVGTLVGSPLHF. Drawing the rest from reference TRBV29-1 and TRBJ1-6, the complete variable domain is SAVISQKPSRDICQRGTSLTIQCQVDSQVTMMFWYRQQPGQSLTLIATANQGSEATYESGFVIDKFPISRPNLTFSTLTVSNMSPEDSSIYLCSVGTLVGSPLHFGNGTRLTVT.